Sequencing of this TCR beta chain was carried out in a study of cytomegalovirus exposure and HLA in healthy donors. Turning to this clone: Its matching antigen is unknown.

Study-wide points: No immune exposure information besides CMV serostatus was available. Excluded were some V segments that proved indistinguishable, including TRBV6-2 and TRBV6-3.

Per germline, CDR1 SGHNT and CDR2 YYREEE (reference sequence). The CDR3 is made up of 13 amino acids. V lost 3 bases, J lost 9 bases, and 5 bases stayed unmatched. Vbeta (60) and Jbeta (13) primers were used in the PCR. Assay used: immunoSEQ multiplex PCR; TCRdb lists only in-frame clones, some missing. The sample holds 100,000 to 150,000 clones. This clonotype was obtained from a man aged 25-40 years in good health and CMV-seronegative. The chain is built from TRBV5-4 and TRBJ2-1, with 8 bases aligning to TRBD1. Sequencing was performed on PBMCs. The DNA for the CDR3 is TGTGCCAGCAGCTCACCAGGGGGCACTGAGCAGTTCTTC. Its translation: CASSSPGGTEQFF.